This entry lists 5 T cell receptor beta chains sequenced from one sample in a study of OX40 agonist ivuxolimab in advanced cancers. Sequencing was performed with immunoSEQ multiplex PCR; in TCRdb, only in-frame clones are kept and a portion is missing. The profile shows over 55,000 clones, around 80% of them singletons. This specimen was CD4+ or CD8+ T cells sorted from blood, taken in a trial of the OX40 agonist ivuxolimab. The receptors derive from an adult with an advanced solid tumor such as melanoma, head and neck, liver or kidney cancer.

V is TRBV11-2 and J is TRBJ2-7, with a tentative D call TRBD2 (5 bases). In germline, CDR1 is SGHAT, CDR2 FQNNGV. Trimming took 1 base from V and 2 from J, leaving 6 bases between them. The CDR3 consists of 13 residues. The CDR3 coding sequence is TGTGCCAGCAGCTTAGCTAGCCCCTACGAGCAGTACTTC. This gives the protein CASSLASPYEQYF.

To note about this clone: This is likely a read error, given that the CDR3 carries no conserved phenylalanine or tryptophan at its end. The limits of the CDR3 on the DNA are not certain, so only TCRdb's listed CDR3 is given. The chain couples TRBV2 to TRBJ2-3; TRBD2, as called in the table, went unchecked against the DNA. The CDR3 is 11 amino acids long, termini counted. Germline V gives CDR1 SNHLY, CDR2 FYNNEI. CDR3 protein: CASSYTSGRAL.

The chain joins TRBV6-4 to TRBJ2-7; D might be TRBD1 (6 bases). The germline V gene encodes CDR1 MRHNA and CDR2 SNTAGT. V was pared by 0 bases and J by 4 bases, with 16 bases between. This CDR3 comprises 16 residues. The CDR3 nucleotides are TGTGCCAGCAGTGACTCAGGGTCAGGGGATCCATACGAGCAGTACTTC. Translation gives CASSDSGSGDPYEQYF.

The V gene is TRBV10-3, the J gene TRBJ1-6; D might be TRBD1 (6 bases). Looked up from germline, CDR1 is ENHRY and CDR2 is SYGVKD. The CDR3 has 18 residues. Trimming shortened V by 4 bases and J by 2 bases, and 18 bases separated the two germline ends. The CDR3 sequence: CAISATGARGTYNSPLHF. CDR3 bases: TGTGCCATCAGTGCTACGGGTGCGAGGGGGACCTATAATTCACCCCTCCACTTT.

The gene calls are TRBV18 and TRBJ2-7; 9 nucleotides line up with TRBD2. The CDR3 spans 14 residues. The germline CDR1 and CDR2 sequences are KGHSH and LQKENI. J lost 0 bases, V lost 8 bases, and 5 bases had no gene match. The CDR3 DNA is TGTGCCAGCGTTACTAGCGGGCCCTCCTACGAGCAGTACTTC. Protein product: CASVTSGPSYEQYF.